This entry features one TCR beta chain sequence. A read error may account for a junction end that differs from germline. Authors' analysis steps: Nucleated cell counts were estimated from reference gene primer amplification. Some clones are missing from TCRdb's copy, which holds only in-frame ones; the method was immunoSEQ multiplex PCR. For V, J and clone size, that table is used; D and trimming come from the DNA. The sample shows 220,000 or so clones, 85% to 90% of them seen only once. The source of the sample is a study of blood T cell repertoires in COVID-19. CDR3 length: 17 amino acids. Germline V gene data show CDR1 as LNHNV and CDR2 as YYDKDF (reference sequence).

V usage is TRBV15 and J usage is TRBJ2-5, with 14 bases identical to TRBD2. The TCR comes from a woman between 45 and 60 years old with acute COVID-19. Sequenced input: PBMCs or T cells enriched from blood (not recorded which). The CDR3 sequence is CATSGEGLAGVGETQYF. Here the CDR3 DNA reads TGTGCCACCAGCGGAGAGGGACTAGCGGGAGTAGGGGAGACCCAGTACTTC.